These T cell receptor beta chains were read from a single sample in a study of T-cell memory formation after mild COVID-19. MiXCR, run by TCRdb on the 5' RACE reads, gives a single entry per CDR3 protein. The sample lists over 400,000 distinct CDR3 sequences, 23% occurring once. The sequenced material came from PBMCs or a T cell subset sorted from them (not recorded which). The source is an adult woman who had mild COVID-19 (a few samples of this study predate the infection). Cell type and time point are not known. The CDR3 runs from the conserved cysteine through the conserved F or W. The D gene is left open where the match is weak. The size field is filled for only some rows; it gives once, few, many or a size class.

V,size,D,J,CDR3,DNA
TRBV24-1,few,NA,TRBJ2-1,CATSDLVREFF,TGTGCCACCAGTGATTTAGTGAGAGAGTTCTTC
TRBV7-9,NA,NA,TRBJ2-3,CASRGGQKTDTQYF,TGTGCCAGCAGGGGAGGTCAGAAGACAGATACGCAGTATTTT
TRBV7-2,NA,NA,TRBJ1-6,CASSLGGFDSPLHF,TGTGCCAGCAGCTTAGGGGGGTTTGATTCACCCCTCCACTTT
TRBV7-9,few,NA,TRBJ2-2,CASTVFGELFF,TGTGCCAGCACGGTTTTCGGGGAGCTGTTTTTT
TRBV9,NA,NA,TRBJ1-5,CASSAGPGGGNQPQHF,TGTGCCAGCAGCGCCGGCCCGGGAGGGGGCAATCAGCCCCAGCATTTT
TRBV29-1,few,TRBD1,TRBJ1-1,CSVYDSTGKNTEAFF,TGCAGCGTGTACGACTCGACAGGGAAGAACACTGAAGCTTTCTTT
TRBV24-1,few,NA,TRBJ2-4,CATSEEGGTKNIQYF,TGTGCCACCAGTGAGGAGGGTGGGACCAAAAACATTCAGTACTTC
TRBV27,NA,NA,TRBJ2-7,CASSRADGSGLREQYF,TGTGCCAGCAGTAGAGCGGACGGCTCCGGTTTGCGAGAGCAGTACTTC
TRBV9,NA,TRBD1,TRBJ1-2,CASSWDRGLYGYTF,TGTGCCAGCAGTTGGGACAGGGGGCTCTATGGCTACACCTTC
TRBV5-6,many,TRBD1,TRBJ2-5,CASSDRAGETQYF,TGTGCCAGCAGCGACAGGGCTGGGGAGACCCAGTACTTC
TRBV6-5,few,NA,TRBJ1-2,CASSYSGNTANYGYTF,TGTGCCAGCAGTTACTCGGGAAACACCGCTAACTATGGCTACACCTTC
TRBV4-2,NA,TRBD1,TRBJ2-7,CASAAGTGQYEQYF,TGTGCCAGCGCCGCCGGGACAGGGCAGTACGAGCAGTACTTC
TRBV20-1,NA,NA,TRBJ2-1,CSARDPGLYYNEQFF,TGCAGTGCTAGAGACCCAGGGCTTTACTACAATGAGCAGTTCTTC
TRBV12-3/TRBV12-4,NA,TRBD1,TRBJ2-7,CASSSGTVNSYEQYF,TGTGCCAGCAGTTCCGGGACAGTAAACTCCTACGAGCAGTACTTC
TRBV9,NA,TRBD2,TRBJ2-1,CASSAEREPYNEQFF,TGTGCCAGCAGCGCCGAGCGGGAGCCCTACAATGAGCAGTTCTTC
TRBV7-2,few,NA,TRBJ2-1,CASSLVGGFSYNEQFF,TGTGCCAGCAGCTTAGTGGGGGGATTCTCCTACAATGAGCAGTTCTTC
TRBV15,few,TRBD2,TRBJ2-5,CATSEVAGVETQYF,TGTGCCACCAGCGAGGTGGCGGGAGTAGAGACCCAGTACTTC
TRBV29-1,NA,NA,TRBJ1-1,CSGTLNTEAFF,TGCAGCGGTACGTTGAACACTGAAGCTTTCTTT
TRBV18,NA,TRBD1,TRBJ2-7,CASSPRDSGEQYF,TGTGCCAGCTCACCCAGGGACAGTGGCGAGCAGTACTTC
TRBV5-5,few,TRBD1,TRBJ1-4,CASSLTGGEKLFF,TGTGCCAGCAGCTTAACAGGGGGCGAAAAACTGTTTTTT
TRBV27,NA,NA,TRBJ1-1,CASRLTDTEAFF,TGTGCCAGCAGACTAACGGACACTGAAGCTTTCTTT
TRBV6-5,NA,NA,TRBJ1-1,CASSASRLNTEAFF,TGTGCCAGCAGTGCGTCCCGGTTGAACACTGAAGCTTTCTTT
TRBV12-3/TRBV12-4,few,NA,TRBJ2-1,CASSSWDTEQFF,TGTGCCAGCAGTTCCTGGGATACCGAGCAGTTCTTC
TRBV6-5,NA,TRBD1,TRBJ2-5,CASSFMGQGASETQYF,TGTGCCAGCAGTTTCATGGGACAGGGGGCATCCGAGACCCAGTACTTC
TRBV27,NA,TRBD1,TRBJ2-1,CASSFYRGVTYNEQFF,TGTGCCAGCAGTTTCTACAGGGGAGTAACCTACAATGAGCAGTTCTTC
TRBV2,few,NA,TRBJ2-7,CASSEGGLYEQYF,TGTGCCAGCAGTGAAGGGGGGCTCTACGAGCAGTACTTC
TRBV19,few,TRBD2,TRBJ2-4,CASSTRTSGRDLAKNIQYF,TGTGCCAGTAGTACAAGGACTAGCGGGAGGGACCTAGCCAAAAACATTCAGTACTTC
TRBV30,NA,NA,TRBJ1-2,CAWNGAPENYGYTF,TGTGCCTGGAATGGGGCCCCTGAAAACTATGGCTACACCTTC
TRBV7-2,NA,TRBD1,TRBJ2-4,CASSYRTGLLAKNIQYF,TGTGCCAGCAGCTACCGGACAGGTTTACTAGCCAAAAACATTCAGTACTTC
TRBV5-4,few,TRBD1,TRBJ2-4,CASSLSQGAVKNIQYF,TGTGCCAGCAGCTTGAGTCAGGGGGCGGTCAAAAACATTCAGTACTTC
TRBV5-4,NA,TRBD1,TRBJ1-3,CASSIQGDGNTIYF,TGTGCCAGCAGCATCCAGGGGGATGGAAACACCATATATTTT
TRBV12-3/TRBV12-4,NA,NA,TRBJ2-1,CASSYLVNEQFF,TGTGCCAGCAGTTACCTAGTGAATGAGCAGTTCTTC
TRBV10-3,many,TRBD1,TRBJ2-7,CAISEPGQGPTRTYEQYF,TGTGCCATCAGTGAGCCGGGACAGGGGCCGACCAGGACCTACGAGCAGTACTTC
TRBV20-1,few,TRBD2,TRBJ2-1,CSAQAGTSPYNEQFF,TGCAGTGCTCAAGCCGGGACTAGCCCTTACAATGAGCAGTTCTTC
TRBV6-5,NA,TRBD2,TRBJ2-1,CASSYFSGGRRHNEQFF,TGTGCCAGCAGTTACTTTAGCGGGGGACGTCGCCACAATGAGCAGTTCTTC
TRBV4-3,NA,NA,TRBJ2-2,CASSHSLRRDAGELFF,TGCGCCAGCAGCCATTCGTTGCGGCGAGACGCCGGGGAGCTGTTTTTT
TRBV19,NA,NA,TRBJ2-2,CASRMDRELFF,TGTGCCAGTAGGATGGACAGAGAGCTGTTTTTT
TRBV7-8,NA,TRBD1,TRBJ1-4,CASSLRTGGEKLFF,TGTGCCAGCAGCCTGAGGACAGGGGGTGAAAAACTGTTTTTT
TRBV2,NA,NA,TRBJ1-1,CASSGMRGPGTEAFF,TGTGCCAGCAGTGGAATGCGGGGGCCAGGTACTGAAGCTTTCTTT
TRBV7-2,NA,NA,TRBJ1-2,CASSLGHAGAYGYTF,TGTGCCAGCAGCTTGGGTCACGCGGGGGCCTATGGCTACACCTTC
TRBV4-3,NA,NA,TRBJ1-1,CASSQEGGRMNTEAFF,TGCGCCAGCAGCCAAGAAGGTGGCCGAATGAACACTGAAGCTTTCTTT